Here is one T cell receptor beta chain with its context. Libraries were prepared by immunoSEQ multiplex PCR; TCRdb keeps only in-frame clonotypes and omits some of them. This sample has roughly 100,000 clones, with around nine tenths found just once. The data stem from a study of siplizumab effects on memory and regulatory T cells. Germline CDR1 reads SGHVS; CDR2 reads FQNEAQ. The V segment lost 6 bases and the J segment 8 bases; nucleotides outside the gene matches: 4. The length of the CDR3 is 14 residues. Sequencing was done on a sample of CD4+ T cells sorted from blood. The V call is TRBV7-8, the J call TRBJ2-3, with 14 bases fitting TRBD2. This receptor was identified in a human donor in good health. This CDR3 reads CASRRGTSGSTQYF. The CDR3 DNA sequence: TGTGCCAGCAGACGAGGGACTAGCGGGAGTACGCAGTATTTT.